This note documents a single TCR beta chain sequence. Assay: immunoSEQ multiplex PCR; the TCRdb copy retains only in-frame clones and omits some. The data contain about 120,000 clones, more than 90% of them seen just once; the ten biggest clones take up about 4.6%. The data stem from a study of blood T cell repertoires in COVID-19. Germline CDR1 is MNHNY and CDR2 is SVGAGI (reference sequence). V dropped 7 bases and J dropped 0 bases, with 12 bases sitting between them. The CDR3 is 14 residues long. The sample was peripheral blood. The clonotype comes from a man aged 60 to 69 with COVID-19, enrolled during active disease. The chain links TRBV6-6 to TRBJ2-5; D perhaps matches TRBD1 (5 bases). The CDR3 sequence: CASIAGRYQETQYF. For the CDR3, the DNA is TGTGCCAGCATTGCAGGGCGATACCAAGAGACCCAGTACTTC.